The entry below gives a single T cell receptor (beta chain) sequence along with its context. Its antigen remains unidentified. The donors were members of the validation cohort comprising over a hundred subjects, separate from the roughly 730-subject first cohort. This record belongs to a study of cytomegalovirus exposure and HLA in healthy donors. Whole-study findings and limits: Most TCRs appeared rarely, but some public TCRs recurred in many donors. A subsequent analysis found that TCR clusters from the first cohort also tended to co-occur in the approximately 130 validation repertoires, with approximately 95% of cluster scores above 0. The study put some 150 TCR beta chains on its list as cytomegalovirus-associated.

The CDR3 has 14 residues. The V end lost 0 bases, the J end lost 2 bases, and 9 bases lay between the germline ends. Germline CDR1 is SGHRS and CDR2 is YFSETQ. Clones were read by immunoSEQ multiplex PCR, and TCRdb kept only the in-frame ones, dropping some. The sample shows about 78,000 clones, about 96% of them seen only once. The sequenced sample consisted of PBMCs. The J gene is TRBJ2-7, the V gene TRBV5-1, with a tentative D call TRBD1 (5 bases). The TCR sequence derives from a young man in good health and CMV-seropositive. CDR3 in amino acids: CASSLGGGTYEQYF. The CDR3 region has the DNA TGCGCCAGCAGCTTGGGGGGCGGAACCTACGAGCAGTACTTC.